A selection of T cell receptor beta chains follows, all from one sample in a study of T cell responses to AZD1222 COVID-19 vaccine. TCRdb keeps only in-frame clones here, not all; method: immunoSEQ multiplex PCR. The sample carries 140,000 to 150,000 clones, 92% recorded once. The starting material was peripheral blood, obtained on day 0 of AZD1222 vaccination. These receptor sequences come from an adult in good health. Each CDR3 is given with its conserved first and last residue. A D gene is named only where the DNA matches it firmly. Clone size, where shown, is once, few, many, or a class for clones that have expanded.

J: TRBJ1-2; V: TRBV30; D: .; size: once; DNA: TGTGCCTGGAGTACCCAGACACCAAGAGGAAGCTATGGCTACACCTTC; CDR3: CAWSTQTPRGSYGYTF
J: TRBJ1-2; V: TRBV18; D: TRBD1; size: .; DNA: TGTGCCAGCTCTCTTGGAGGGACAGGGGACTATGGCTACACCTTC; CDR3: CASSLGGTGDYGYTF
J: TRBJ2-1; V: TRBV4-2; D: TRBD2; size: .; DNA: TGTGCCAGCAGCCAAGAAGCTAGCGGGTCCTACAATGAGCAGTTCTTC; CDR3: CASSQEASGSYNEQFF
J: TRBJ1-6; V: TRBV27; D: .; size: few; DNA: TGTGCCAGCAGGACTGGGGGCAATTCACCCCTCCACTTT; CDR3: CASRTGGNSPLHF
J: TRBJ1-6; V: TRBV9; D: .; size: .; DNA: TGTGCCAGCAGCGTAGTAATCGGTGGTTCACCCCTCCACTTT; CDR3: CASSVVIGGSPLHF
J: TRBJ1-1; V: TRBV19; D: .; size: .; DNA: TGTGCCAGTACCCCGGTTTGGGGGAACACTGAAGCTTTCTTT; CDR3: CASTPVWGNTEAFF
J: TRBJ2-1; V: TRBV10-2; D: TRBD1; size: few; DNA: TGCGCCAGCAGTGAACAGGGGGCCTCCTACAATGAGCAGTTCTTC; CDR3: CASSEQGASYNEQFF
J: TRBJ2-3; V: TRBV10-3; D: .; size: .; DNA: TGTGCCATCAGTGAAGGGCATAGCACAGATACGCAGTATTTT; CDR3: CAISEGHSTDTQYF
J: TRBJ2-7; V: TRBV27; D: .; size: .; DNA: TGTGCCAGCAGTTTATTCGGCAGGGCCGAGCAGTACTTC; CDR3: CASSLFGRAEQYF
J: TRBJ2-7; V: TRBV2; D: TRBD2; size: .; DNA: TGTGCCAGCAGTGAATTCAGTTACAGCGGGAGAGTATCTTGGGAGCAGTACTTC; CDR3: CASSEFSYSGRVSWEQYF
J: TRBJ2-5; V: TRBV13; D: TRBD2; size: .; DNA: TGTGCCAGCAGCCCATCGTCGCGGGAGGGCCGGGAGACCCAGTACTTC; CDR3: CASSPSSREGRETQYF
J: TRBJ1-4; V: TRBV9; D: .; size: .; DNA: TGTGCCAGCAGCGTAGCTCCCCAGGGACGTGAAAAACTGTTTTTT; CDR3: CASSVAPQGREKLFF
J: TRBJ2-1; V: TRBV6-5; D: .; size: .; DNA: TGTGCCAGCAGTTACGGGGGGCTAACGGAAAATGAGCAGTTCTTC; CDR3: CASSYGGLTENEQFF
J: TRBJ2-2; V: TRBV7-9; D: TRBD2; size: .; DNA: TGTGCCAGCAGCTTAACGGGGTCTAGCGGGACTTACACCGGGGAGCTGTTTTTT; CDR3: CASSLTGSSGTYTGELFF
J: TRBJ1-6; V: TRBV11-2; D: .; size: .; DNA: TGTGCCAGCAGCTTAGATCTAAGGAGAGCGTCCTATAATTCACCCCTCCACTTT; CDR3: CASSLDLRRASYNSPLHF
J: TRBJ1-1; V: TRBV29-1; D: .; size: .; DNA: TGCAGCGCCCTGAGGGGCCCGAACACTGAAGCTTTCTTT; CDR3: CSALRGPNTEAFF
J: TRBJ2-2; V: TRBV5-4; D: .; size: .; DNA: TGTGCCAGCAGCTTTCGGGGGAGTAACACCGGGGAGCTGTTTTTT; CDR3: CASSFRGSNTGELFF